The 11 T cell receptor beta chains presented below share a single source sample, sequenced in a study of tumor and adjacent non-tumor tissue in lung cancer. A modified ARM-PCR protocol with three rounds of nested PCR amplified TCRbeta. TCRdb analysed the multiplex PCR reads with MiXCR anew, one entry per CDR3 protein. The profile shows more than 120,000 distinct CDR3 sequences, about 71% of them singletons. No cell sorting was done before RNA was extracted from the tissue. Sequencing input: lung tumor tissue. These receptors originate from a man in his fifties or sixties with small cell lung cancer.

Of note for this clonotype: The junction departs from germline at one end; a sequencing error may be responsible. This chain joins TRBV13 and TRBJ1-4; unclear D gene. The germline V gene encodes CDR1 PRHDT and CDR2 FYEKMQ (reference sequence). The length of the CDR3 is 13 residues. The CDR3 bases are TGTGCCAGCAGCTTAGAGGACCATGATAAACTGTTTTTT. The encoded protein is CASSLEDHDKLFF.

This clonotype was counted a single time. The junction differs from germline at one of its ends, possibly a read error. The chain has TRBV11-2 and TRBJ2-5; a weak D match, TRBD2 (6 bases). The CDR3 covers 14 residues. In germline, CDR1 is SGHAT, CDR2 FQNNGV. The CDR3 region is CASSLVRGKETQCF. CDR3 in DNA: TGTGCCAGCAGCTTAGTGCGGGGTAAAGAGACTCAGTGCTTC.

On this clonotype: A single base separates this from a much larger clone, so it may be a read error. The CDR3 spells CSTRWGDGTGELFF. The CDR3 nucleotides are TGCAGTACTAGATGGGGAGATGGAACCGGGGAGCTGTTTTTT. This chain uses TRBV20-1 with TRBJ2-2; weak D call: TRBD2 (5 bases). This CDR3 has 14 residues. Germline V gene data show CDR1 as DFQATT and CDR2 as SNEGSKA (reference sequence).

As regards this clonotype: Compared with germline, one end of the junction differs, possibly owing to a read error. The CDR3 loop reads CACSFPRGNQPQHF. The CDR3 DNA sequence: TGTGCCTGCAGTTTTCCCAGGGGTAATCAGCCCCAGCATTTT. This chain links TRBV12-3 or TRBV12-4 with TRBJ1-5; weak D call: TRBD1 (6 bases). The CDR3 is 14 amino acids.

Turning to this clonotype: The junction does not match germline at one end; this may be a read error. The V gene is TRBV11-2, the J gene TRBJ1-1, with D possibly being TRBD1 (5 bases). The CDR3 consists of 14 residues. CDR1 and CDR2 from the germline V gene are SGHAT and FQNNGV. CDR3 sequence (DNA): TGTACCAGGAGCTTTAGACAGACCGACACTGAAGCTTTCTTT. Its translation: CTRSFRQTDTEAFF.

This clonotype occurred many times. J is TRBJ2-1 and V is TRBV5-1, with 7 bases matching TRBD1. The CDR3 runs to 16 residues. Trimming took 5 bases from V and 2 from J; bases not matched to a gene: 10. The V gene's germline CDR1 is SGHRS and CDR2 YFSETQ. The CDR3 loop reads CASRHDGTAAYNEQFF. In DNA form, the CDR3 reads TGCGCCAGCAGACACGACGGGACAGCGGCCTACAATGAGCAGTTCTTC.

A remark on this clonotype: An end of the junction differs from the germline gene, which may be a read error. The chain is built from TRBV5-1 and TRBJ1-1, with no clear D. CDR3 length: 15 amino acids. Germline CDR1 and CDR2: SGHRS and YFSETQ. The CDR3 coding sequence is TGCACCAGCAGCTTGGTACAGTGGATGAACACTGAAGCTTTCTTT. This sequence encodes CTSSLVQWMNTEAFF.

The V and J genes are TRBV20-1 and TRBJ2-1; TRBD2 might be the D (5 bases). The CDR3 runs to 15 residues. Deletions cut 8 bases from V and 8 bases from J, with 25 bases between. The germline CDR1 and CDR2 sequences are DFQATT and SNEGSKA (reference sequence). CDR3 coding DNA: TGCAGTTATAGAGGGAGTTCGGTCAGTATACATGAGCAGTTCTTC. It is translated as CSYRGSSVSIHEQFF.

The chain couples TRBV13 to TRBJ2-3; D is possibly TRBD1 (5 bases). The CDR3 consists of 13 residues. Germline V gives CDR1 PRHDT, CDR2 FYEKMQ (reference sequence). Trimming pared 4 bases from V and 5 bases from J, leaving 10 bases between. The CDR3 reads CASSYGREDTQYF. The CDR3, as DNA: TGTGCCAGCAGCTACGGCAGGGAAGATACGCAGTATTTT.

The chain has TRBV4-2 and TRBJ2-1, with D perhaps assigned TRBD1 or TRBD2 (6 bases each). The V and J ends lost 3 bases and 6 bases respectively, with 18 bases between them. The CDR3 is made up of 16 amino acids. CDR1 and CDR2 (germline): LGHNA, YNFKEQ. In nucleotides, the CDR3 is TGTGCCAGCAGCCAGGGGGGCGTGAGTCGCTCCAATGAGCAGTTCTTC. As protein: CASSQGGVSRSNEQFF.

To note about this clonotype: The junction and the germline gene differ at one end; a read error may be behind it. This chain joins TRBV6-1 and TRBJ2-3; D is ambiguous. The CDR3 is 15 amino acids. The germline CDR1 and CDR2 sequences are MNHNS and SASEGT. The CDR3 here is CASSEAAGNTDTRHF. The DNA of the CDR3 is TGTGCCAGCAGTGAAGCAGCAGGAAACACAGATACGCGGCATTTT.